These 24 T cell receptor beta chains were sequenced from one sample in a study of cytomegalovirus exposure and HLA in healthy donors. Here immunoSEQ multiplex PCR was the method, and the copy in TCRdb shows in-frame clones only, minus some. The sample holds more than 300,000 clones, roughly 88% seen once. The specimen was PBMCs. These receptors originate from a young woman in good health and CMV-seronegative.

The gene calls are TRBV28 and TRBJ1-3; the D is unclear. This CDR3 has 12 amino acids. CDR1 is MDHEN, CDR2 SYDVKM, per germline. V was shortened by 2 bases and J by 3 bases, with 2 bases between the two germline ends. The DNA for the CDR3 is TGTGCCAGCAGTTTACTTGGAAACACCATATATTTT. Encoded protein: CASSLLGNTIYF.

On this clone itself: This sample also contains other DNA sequences that code for the same CDR3. The chain is built from TRBV27 and TRBJ1-1, with 8 bases matching TRBD1. The germline gives CDR1 MNHEY, CDR2 SMNVEV (reference sequence). The CDR3 has 15 residues. The ends lost 3 bases at V and 2 bases at J; junction bases unmatched: 5. CDR3 amino acids: CASSFRQGRNTEAFF. CDR3 sequence (DNA): TGTGCCAGCAGTTTTCGACAGGGGCGAAACACTGAAGCTTTCTTT.

The chain recombines TRBV6-6 with TRBJ2-1; 7 bases line up with TRBD1. The CDR3 length is 12 residues. Trimming at V came to 5 bases and at J to 9 bases, leaving 4 bases not matched to a gene. CDR1 and CDR2 (germline): MNHNY, SVGAGI (reference sequence). CDR3 in DNA: TGTGCCAGCAGTGCCGGGGACAGTGAGCAGTTCTTC. This gives the protein CASSAGDSEQFF.

The chain joins TRBV6-1 to TRBJ2-7; weak D call: TRBD1 (6 bases). The germline gives CDR1 MNHNS, CDR2 SASEGT. The CDR3 contains 16 residues. Trimming removed 3 bases from V and 1 base from J, with 16 bases in between. Written as DNA, the CDR3 is TGTGCCAGCAGTGATGGAGCAGGGGTAAGGTCCTACGAGCAGTACTTC. Amino acids: CASSDGAGVRSYEQYF.

The V call is TRBV15, the J call TRBJ2-1; 8 nucleotides align to TRBD2. The length of the CDR3 is 16 residues. With 3 bases clipped from V and 7 bases from J, the junction kept 11 bases outside the gene matches. CDR1 is LNHNV, CDR2 YYDKDF, per germline (reference sequence). In DNA, the CDR3 is TGTGCCACCAGCAGTCGGGGGGGAGCGATTGGTAATGAGCAGTTCTTC. Translated, it gives CATSSRGGAIGNEQFF. The entire variable domain, with the rest obtained from reference TRBV15 and TRBJ2-1, is as follows: DAMVIQNPRYQVTQFGKPVTLSCSQTLNHNVMYWYQQKSSQAPKLLFHYYDKDFNNEADTPDNFQSRRPNTSFCFLDIRSPGLGDTAMYLCATSSRGGAIGNEQFFGPGTRLTVL.

This sequence joins TRBV28 and TRBJ1-4, with D possibly matching TRBD1 (6 bases). CDR3 length equals 15 residues. Germline V gives CDR1 MDHEN, CDR2 SYDVKM. Trimming stripped 5 bases from V and 5 bases from J, with 15 bases between. Here the CDR3 reads CASSPSGGGNEKLFF. In DNA form, the CDR3 reads TGTGCCAGCAGTCCTTCTGGGGGCGGGAATGAAAAACTGTTTTTT.

This rearrangement joins TRBV27 to TRBJ2-4, with D possibly matching TRBD1 (6 bases). V was cut by 2 bases and J by 0 bases, with 17 bases left in between. In germline, CDR1 is MNHEY, CDR2 SMNVEV (reference sequence). The CDR3 is 18 residues long. The CDR3 DNA follows: TGTGCCAGCAGTTTACAGGGGTCACCGGTACTAGCCAAAAACATTCAGTACTTC. Protein sequence: CASSLQGSPVLAKNIQYF.

This clone was found once. This CDR3 reads CASSLGGWAIGNTIYF. CDR3 DNA: TGTGCCAGCAGCTTAGGTGGTTGGGCAATTGGAAACACCATATATTTT. This sequence joins TRBV7-8 and TRBJ1-3; no reliable D call. CDR1 is SGHVS, CDR2 FQNEAQ, per germline. Between the trimmed V and J ends, which lost 1 base and 3 bases, there was a span of 13 bases. This CDR3 region has 16 residues.

The genes are TRBV5-6 and TRBJ2-4; a weak D match, TRBD2 (5 bases). V was clipped by 4 bases and J by 1 base, with 12 bases between them. CDR3 size: 15 residues. Germline-derived CDR1 and CDR2 are SGHDT and YYEEEE. CDR3 sequence reads: CASSPGYGAKNIQYF. In DNA form, the CDR3 reads TGTGCCAGCAGCCCGGGGTACGGGGCCAAAAACATTCAGTACTTC.

V gene TRBV9 combines with J gene TRBJ2-7; 14 bases match TRBD2. This CDR3 region has 14 residues. Germline V lookup: CDR1 SGDLS, CDR2 YYNGEE. Trimming cost V 4 bases and J 7 bases; bases outside gene matches: 4. DNA for the CDR3: TGTGCCAGCAGCACCGGGACTAGCGGGAGTGAGCAGTACTTC. Amino acid sequence: CASSTGTSGSEQYF.

The gene calls are TRBV7-6 and TRBJ2-1; D is possibly TRBD2 (6 bases). The CDR3 spans 16 residues. Germline values: CDR1 SGHVS, CDR2 FNYEAQ. V was clipped by 5 bases and J by 0 bases, with 14 bases between them. The chain's CDR3 is CASSPGVGSSYNEQFF. CDR3 in DNA: TGTGCCAGCAGCCCCGGGGTCGGGAGCTCCTACAATGAGCAGTTCTTC.

J is TRBJ2-2 and V is TRBV5-1; 13 positions match TRBD2. The CDR3 consists of 18 residues. CDR1 is SGHRS and CDR2 is YFSETQ in the germline V gene. V trimming: 4 bases; J trimming: 2 bases; junction bases outside the gene matches: 8. The DNA of the CDR3 is TGCGCCAGCAGCCCCGGACTAGCGGGAGTAGTTAACACCGGGGAGCTGTTTTTT. This encodes CASSPGLAGVVNTGELFF.

The V call is TRBV15, the J call TRBJ2-3; D call uncertain. V lost 1 base and J 1 base, leaving 3 bases between the germline ends. Germline V lookup: CDR1 LNHNV, CDR2 YYDKDF (reference sequence). CDR3 size: 13 residues. CDR3 bases: TGTGCCACCAGCAGAGCTCGCACAGATACGCAGTATTTT. Its protein is CATSRARTDTQYF.

The rearrangement joins TRBV5-6 to TRBJ2-5; 7 bases align to TRBD1. From germline, CDR1 is SGHDT and CDR2 YYEEEE. The CDR3 has 14 amino acids. Trimming removed 4 bases from V and 5 bases from J; junction bases left unmatched: 8. CDR3 region: CASSPEGGAETQYF. The CDR3 DNA reads as TGTGCCAGCAGCCCAGAAGGGGGCGCCGAGACCCAGTACTTC.

This clone was picked up a small number of times. The chain couples TRBV7-9 to TRBJ2-7; perhaps TRBD1 as D (6 bases). CDR1 is SEHNR, CDR2 FQNEAQ, per germline (reference sequence). This CDR3 spans 14 amino acids. The germline V and J ends were trimmed by 4 bases and 4 bases, with 14 bases remaining between them. The CDR3 sequence: CASSSRDMTYEQYF. The CDR3 DNA reads as TGTGCCAGCAGCTCCCGGGACATGACTTACGAGCAGTACTTC.

This chain uses TRBV9 with TRBJ2-1; 7 nucleotides agree with TRBD2. J gave up 7 bases and V 4 bases, and 17 bases lay outside the gene matches. Germline V lookup: CDR1 SGDLS, CDR2 YYNGEE. The CDR3 runs 17 residues. CDR3 DNA: TGTGCCAGCAGCCCGAGGTCGGGGGGAAGAGTCCCGAATGAGCAGTTCTTC. Residues: CASSPRSGGRVPNEQFF.

J is TRBJ2-1 and V is TRBV18, with 10 nucleotides matching TRBD1. The germline CDR1 and CDR2 sequences are KGHSH and LQKENI. This CDR3 is 15 amino acids long. Trimming cost V 1 base and J 5 bases; bases outside gene matches: 2. For the CDR3, the DNA is TGTGCCAGCTCACCACGGGACAGGGGAGACAATGAGCAGTTCTTC. The encoded protein is CASSPRDRGDNEQFF.

The chain recombines TRBV2 with TRBJ2-1, with a possible D match to TRBD1 (5 bases). The ends were cut back, 4 bases at V and 0 bases at J, with 10 bases in the middle. The CDR3 consists of 15 residues. Germline-derived CDR1 and CDR2 are SNHLY and FYNNEI. The CDR3, as DNA: TGTGCCAGCAGTGTAGGGGCTAGCTCCTACAATGAGCAGTTCTTC. Translating gives CASSVGASSYNEQFF.

The V gene is TRBV9, the J gene TRBJ2-1, with TRBD2 matching over 13 bases. Unmatched junction bases numbered 9, after V lost 0 bases and J lost 0 bases. The CDR3 is made up of 20 amino acids. Germline CDR1 SGDLS, CDR2 YYNGEE. The CDR3: CASSVAVTSGRGLSYNEQFF. In DNA, the CDR3 is TGTGCCAGCAGCGTAGCCGTTACTAGCGGGAGGGGCCTCTCCTACAATGAGCAGTTCTTC. Using reference TRBV9 and TRBJ2-1 for the parts outside the CDR3, the full variable domain is DSGVTQTPKHLITATGQRVTLRCSPRSGDLSVYWYQQSLDQGLQFLIQYYNGEERAKGNILERFSAQQFPDLHSELNLSSLELGDSALYFCASSVAVTSGRGLSYNEQFFGPGTRLTVL.

The chain has TRBV5-4 and TRBJ2-5, with 8 bases identical to TRBD2. The CDR3 consists of 16 residues. The germline gives CDR1 SGHNT, CDR2 YYREEE (reference sequence). V was clipped by 0 bases and J by 2 bases; unmatched bases: 6. The DNA for the CDR3 is TGTGCCAGCAGCTTGGGTGGACGGGGGGGACAAGAGACCCAGTACTTC. The encoded protein is CASSLGGRGGQETQYF.

The gene calls are TRBV4-1 and TRBJ1-5; D unresolved. Germline CDR1 reads MGHRA; CDR2 reads YSYEKL. This CDR3 contains 14 residues. The ends were cut back, 0 bases at V and 2 bases at J, with 5 bases in the middle. The CDR3 region has the DNA TGCGCCAGCAGCCAAGAACATGGCAATCAGCCCCAGCATTTT. It specifies CASSQEHGNQPQHF.

J is TRBJ2-1 and V is TRBV27; 15 bases are shared with TRBD2. V was clipped by 3 bases and J by 10 bases; unmatched bases: 13. Germline-derived CDR1 and CDR2 are MNHEY and SMNVEV (reference sequence). This CDR3 region has 18 residues. CDR3: CASSLRTSGGAYPGEQFF. In nucleotides, the CDR3 is TGTGCCAGCAGTTTGCGGACTAGCGGGGGGGCCTATCCGGGCGAGCAGTTCTTC.

The J gene is TRBJ1-4, the V gene TRBV4-2; tentatively, D is TRBD1 (5 bases). Germline V gene lookup returns CDR1 LGHNA and CDR2 YNFKEQ. Deletions cut 0 bases from V and 4 bases from J, with 9 bases between. CDR3 length: 15 residues. CDR3 sequence (DNA): TGTGCCAGCAGCCAAGATCCCCAGGGTAATGAAAAACTGTTTTTT. Its protein is CASSQDPQGNEKLFF.

J is TRBJ2-6 and V is TRBV19, with 8 bases fitting TRBD1. The CDR3 has 17 amino acids. The V gene's germline CDR1 is LNHDA and CDR2 SQIVND (reference sequence). V trimming: 3 bases; J trimming: 1 base; junction bases outside the gene matches: 5. Here the CDR3 DNA reads TGTGCCAGTAGTATCAGGGGGCAGGGATCTGGGGCCAACGTCCTGACTTTC. Translation gives CASSIRGQGSGANVLTF.